This T cell receptor beta chain originates from a study of read filtering for tumor transcriptome and immune sequencing. Whole-study context: TCR-mapped reads were about 3.5 to 10.27 million with IR-seq versus about 80 to 1273 with RNA-seq.

The germline V gene has CDR1 SNHLY and CDR2 FYNNEI. The V end lost 10 bases, the J end lost 0 bases, and 13 bases lay between the germline ends. This CDR3 comprises 14 residues. The library was built from about 400 ng RNA with molecular barcoded adaptors for alpha/delta and beta/gamma chains. MiXCR, applied by TCRdb to the reads, yields one record per CDR3 protein. The sample contains approximately 59,000 distinct CDR3 sequences, 12% of which appear only once. Within the sample, this clonotype is medium-sized. The sample comprised a population of CD138-negative cells sorted from bone marrow. The chain employs TRBV2 and TRBJ2-1; D may match TRBD1 or TRBD2 (6 bases each). The receptor comes from a donor over 35 with multiple myeloma. CDR3 sequence (DNA): TGTGCCATCGGAGAGGGGGGCTCCTACAATGAGCAGTTCTTC. Its protein product is CAIGEGGSYNEQFF.